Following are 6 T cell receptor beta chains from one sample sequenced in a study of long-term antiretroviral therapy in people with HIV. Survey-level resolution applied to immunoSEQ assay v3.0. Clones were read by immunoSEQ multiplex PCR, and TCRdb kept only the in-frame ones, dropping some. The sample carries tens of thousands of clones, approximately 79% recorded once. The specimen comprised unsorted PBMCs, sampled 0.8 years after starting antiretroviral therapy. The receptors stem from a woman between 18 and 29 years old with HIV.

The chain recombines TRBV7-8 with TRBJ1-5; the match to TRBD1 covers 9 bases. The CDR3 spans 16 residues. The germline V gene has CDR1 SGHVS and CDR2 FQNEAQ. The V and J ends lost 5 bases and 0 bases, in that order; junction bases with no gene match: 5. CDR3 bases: TGTGCCAGCAGCCCATGGGACAGGGTTAGCAATCAGCCCCAGCATTTT. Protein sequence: CASSPWDRVSNQPQHF.

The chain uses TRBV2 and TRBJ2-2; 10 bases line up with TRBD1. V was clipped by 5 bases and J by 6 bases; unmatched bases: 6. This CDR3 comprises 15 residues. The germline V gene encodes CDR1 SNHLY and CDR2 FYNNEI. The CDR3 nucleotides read TGTGCCAGCAGTTTGGGACAGGGGAGTGCCGGGGAGCTGTTTTTT. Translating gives CASSLGQGSAGELFF.

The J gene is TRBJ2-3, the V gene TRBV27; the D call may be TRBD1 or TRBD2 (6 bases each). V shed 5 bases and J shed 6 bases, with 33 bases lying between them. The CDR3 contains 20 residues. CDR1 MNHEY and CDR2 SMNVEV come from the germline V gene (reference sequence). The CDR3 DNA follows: TGTGCCAGCAGTACCCAGGGAGGTGGGGGCGGACCCCAACCAGTGGATACGCAGTATTTT. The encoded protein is CASSTQGGGGGPQPVDTQYF.

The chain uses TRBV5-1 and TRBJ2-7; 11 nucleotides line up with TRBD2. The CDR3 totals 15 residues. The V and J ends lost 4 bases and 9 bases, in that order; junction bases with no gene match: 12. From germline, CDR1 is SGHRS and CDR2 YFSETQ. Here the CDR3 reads CASSGTSGTYDGQYF. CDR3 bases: TGCGCCAGCAGCGGGACTAGCGGAACCTACGATGGGCAGTACTTC.

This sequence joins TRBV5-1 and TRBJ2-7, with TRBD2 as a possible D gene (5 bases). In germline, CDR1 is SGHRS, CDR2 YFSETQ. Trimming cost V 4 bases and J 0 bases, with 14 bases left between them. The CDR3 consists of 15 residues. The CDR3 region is CASSPRPLDSYEQYF. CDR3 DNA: TGCGCCAGCAGCCCCCGACCACTAGACTCCTACGAGCAGTACTTC.

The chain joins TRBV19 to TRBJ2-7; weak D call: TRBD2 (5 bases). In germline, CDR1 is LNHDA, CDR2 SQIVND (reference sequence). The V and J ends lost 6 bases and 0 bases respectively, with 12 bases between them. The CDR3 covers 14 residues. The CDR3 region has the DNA TGTGCCAGTAGCGTGGAGCGGTACTCCTACGAGCAGTACTTC. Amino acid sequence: CASSVERYSYEQYF.